The source of this T cell receptor beta chain is a study of OX40 agonist ivuxolimab in advanced cancers. Study-wide background: Patients in the trial were receiving intravenous ivuxolimab every 2 weeks, at doses of 0.01 to 10 mg/kg. Dose-escalation patients' cancers were hepatocellular carcinoma, melanoma, renal cell or head and neck cancer.

The CDR3 totals 15 residues. Germline V gene lookup returns CDR1 MNHEY and CDR2 SVGAGI. This table comes from immunoSEQ multiplex PCR, and its TCRdb copy is limited to in-frame clones, with some not included. The data hold 40,000 to 55,000 clones, with 89% observed a single time. Sample: CD4+ or CD8+ T cells sorted from blood, taken in a trial of the OX40 agonist ivuxolimab. The gene calls are TRBV6-5 and TRBJ2-5; 9 nucleotides align to TRBD2. The J call may not be correct, given that the DNA end is closer to TRBJ2-7. This receptor was taken from an adult with an advanced solid tumor such as melanoma, head and neck, liver or kidney cancer. The DNA of the CDR3 is TGTGCCAGCAGTTACGGCTTTGGCGGGGGGGTCGAGCAGTACTTC. Protein sequence: CASSYGFGGGVEQYF.